The 22 T cell receptor beta chains presented below share a single source sample, sequenced in a study of blood T cell repertoires in COVID-19. The table came from immunoSEQ multiplex PCR; TCRdb's copy has only in-frame clones and leaves some out. The sample records about 270,000 clones, approximately 85% being singletons. Material for sequencing was peripheral blood. The receptors stem from a woman at least 80 years old with COVID-19, enrolled during active disease.

The V and J genes are TRBV2 and TRBJ2-5, with D tentatively TRBD1 (7 bases). Between the trimmed V and J ends, which lost 6 bases and 2 bases, there was a span of 13 bases. The CDR3 is 14 amino acids. Germline-derived CDR1 and CDR2 are SNHLY and FYNNEI. CDR3 sequence reads: CASSTQGGQETQYF. The DNA of the CDR3 is TGTGCCAGCAGCACGCAGGGGGGTCAAGAGACCCAGTACTTC.

The rearrangement uses TRBV28 and TRBJ2-6; no clear D gene. The CDR3 sequence is 15 residues long. The V gene lost 7 bases and the J gene lost 0 bases, with 10 bases spanning the gap. CDR1 and CDR2 from the germline V gene are MDHEN and SYDVKM. CDR3 in amino acids: CASTSASSGANVLTF. CDR3 sequence (DNA): TGTGCCAGCACCTCAGCGAGCTCTGGGGCCAACGTCCTGACTTTC.

The chain combines TRBV10-3 with TRBJ2-3; D is unresolved. The CDR3 has 14 amino acids. Trimming took off 0 bases at V and 1 base at J, with 5 bases between the two ends. Germline loops: CDR1 ENHRY, CDR2 SYGVKD. CDR3 sequence (DNA): TGTGCCATCAGTGAGTCGCGAGGCACAGATACGCAGTATTTT. Translating it yields CAISESRGTDTQYF.

The chain couples TRBV5-4 to TRBJ2-5; TRBD2 is a possible D gene (5 bases). From germline, CDR1 is SGHNT and CDR2 YYREEE (reference sequence). CDR3 size: 15 residues. Trimming took 4 bases from V and 3 from J, leaving 16 bases between them. CDR3 nucleotides: TGTGCCAGCAGCCCGGACCTCAGGCGGGAAGAGACCCAGTACTTC. It codes for CASSPDLRREETQYF.

The chain carries TRBV2 and TRBJ2-7; 8 bases map to TRBD2. CDR1 is SNHLY, CDR2 FYNNEI, per germline. V shed 1 base and J 6 bases; nucleotides not matched to a gene: 5. The CDR3 has 14 amino acids. The CDR3 coding sequence is TGTGCCAGCAGTGAAGTCGGGGGGGCATCCGAGCAGTACGTC. Protein: CASSEVGGASEQYV.

The V and J genes are TRBV6-1 and TRBJ1-1; TRBD1 aligns across 7 bases. The V gene's germline CDR1 is MNHNS and CDR2 SASEGT. The CDR3 is made up of 14 amino acids. Trimming took 3 bases from V and 2 from J; bases not matched to a gene: 3. CDR3 DNA sequence: TGTGCCAGCAGTGACACAGGGGTCAACACTGAAGCTTTCTTT. It is translated as CASSDTGVNTEAFF.

This chain uses TRBV4-3 with TRBJ1-2; possibly TRBD1 for D (5 bases). Trimming left V 0 bases short and J 7 bases short, with 18 bases between. The germline V gene has CDR1 LGHNA and CDR2 YSLEER. This CDR3 region has 16 residues. CDR3 loop: CASSQDWRDPLGGYTF. As DNA, the CDR3 is TGCGCCAGCAGCCAAGATTGGAGGGACCCATTGGGTGGCTACACCTTC.

The CDR3 loop is CASSYAGAGNTIYF. As DNA, the CDR3 is TGTGCCAGCAGTTACGCAGGGGCCGGAAACACCATATATTTT. V is TRBV6-5 and J is TRBJ1-3; TRBD1 is a possible D gene (6 bases). The V end was cut by 2 bases, the J end by 4 bases, with 9 bases between. The CDR3 is made up of 14 amino acids. Germline V gene data show CDR1 as MNHEY and CDR2 as SVGAGI.

This clone was detected a few times. The chain employs TRBV5-1 and TRBJ2-7, with no clear D. This CDR3 has 13 residues. The V gene lost 1 base and the J gene lost 3 bases, with 8 bases spanning the gap. Per the germline V gene, CDR1 is SGHRS and CDR2 is YFSETQ. CDR3 amino acids: CASSLSILYEQYF. In DNA, the CDR3 is TGCGCCAGCAGCTTGAGTATACTCTACGAGCAGTACTTC.

Remarks on this clone: The sample carries other DNA sequences with the same CDR3. The J gene is TRBJ2-2, the V gene TRBV6-2 or TRBV6-3; TRBD2 agrees at 14 bases. CDR1 is MNHEY, CDR2 SVGEGT, per germline. The CDR3 is made up of 18 amino acids. The V and J ends lost 6 bases and 2 bases, in that order; junction bases with no gene match: 8. The CDR3, as DNA: TGTGCCAGCAGCCCGACTAGCGGGGGGGCGCTTAACACCGGGGAGCTGTTTTTT. It specifies CASSPTSGGALNTGELFF.

This chain links TRBV10-2 with TRBJ2-3; no clear D gene. CDR3 length: 14 amino acids. With 3 bases removed from V and 2 bases from J, the gap between germline ends came to 9 bases. Germline V gene data show CDR1 as WSHSY and CDR2 as SAAADI. The chain's CDR3 is CASSDPHITDTQYF. The CDR3, as DNA: TGCGCCAGCAGTGATCCCCACATCACAGATACGCAGTATTTT.

This chain uses TRBV5-8 with TRBJ1-1, with unresolved D. This CDR3 is built from 14 residues. CDR1 is SGHTS, CDR2 YDEGEE, per germline. The V and J ends lost 0 bases and 5 bases respectively, with 11 bases between them. CDR3 amino acids: CASSLARVGTEAFF. Here the CDR3 DNA reads TGTGCCAGCAGCTTGGCTCGGGTTGGGACTGAAGCTTTCTTT.

This sequence joins TRBV4-3 and TRBJ2-4, with a tentative D call TRBD1 (5 bases). V was trimmed by 1 base and J by 11 bases, leaving 12 bases between them. The CDR3 runs to 13 residues. Per the germline V gene, CDR1 is LGHNA and CDR2 is YSLEER. Here the CDR3 reads CASSQARDGLQYF. In nucleotides, the CDR3 is TGCGCCAGCAGCCAAGCCAGGGATGGACTTCAGTACTTC.

This clone has just one count. The chain has TRBV6-6 and TRBJ1-6; D unclear. Germline V gives CDR1 MNHNY, CDR2 SVGAGI (reference sequence). V lost 5 bases and J lost 5, with 7 bases in between. The CDR3 is 13 amino acids. The CDR3 here is CASSLEHNSPLHF. The CDR3 DNA is TGTGCCAGCAGTCTGGAGCATAATTCACCCCTCCACTTT.

V and J are TRBV18 and TRBJ1-2; no firm D call. The CDR3 has 13 residues. Germline lookup yields CDR1 KGHSH and CDR2 LQKENI. Trimming removed 4 bases at V and 6 bases at J, with 12 bases between. This CDR3 is CASSLQREDGYTF. The CDR3 coding sequence is TGTGCCAGCTCACTACAGCGGGAAGATGGCTACACCTTC.

V is TRBV20-1 and J is TRBJ1-5, with D possibly TRBD1 on 6 matching bases. CDR1 and CDR2 (germline): DFQATT, SNEGSKA (reference sequence). This CDR3 contains 14 residues. The ends were cut back, 3 bases at V and 2 bases at J, with 11 bases in the middle. The chain's CDR3 is CSASTGGGNQPQHF. CDR3 nucleotides: TGCAGTGCTAGTACTGGGGGCGGCAATCAGCCCCAGCATTTT.

Points on this clone: One junction end does not reproduce the germline sequence, and a read error may be involved. This rearrangement joins TRBV7-7 to TRBJ2-2; 9 bases map to TRBD1. Germline assignment: CDR1 SSHAT and CDR2 FNYEAQ (reference sequence). The CDR3 totals 15 residues. Here the CDR3 DNA reads TGTGCTAGCAGCCCTGACAGGGGGGACACCGGGGAGCTGTTTTTT. Protein product: CASSPDRGDTGELFF.

V is TRBV6-5 and J is TRBJ2-1; perhaps TRBD2 as D (6 bases). V was clipped by 7 bases and J by 7 bases, with 8 bases between them. Per the germline V gene, CDR1 is MNHEY and CDR2 is SVGAGI. The CDR3 length is 11 residues. CDR3 sequence (DNA): TGTGCCAGCATGACTAGAAATGAGCAGTTCTTC. Translating gives CASMTRNEQFF.

This chain uses TRBV18 with TRBJ2-1; 8 bases are shared with TRBD1. This CDR3 spans 16 amino acids. With V trimmed by 0 bases and J by 1 base, 2 bases remained unmatched. Looked up from germline, CDR1 is KGHSH and CDR2 is LQKENI. The CDR3 region is CASSPPGQGSYNEQFF. The CDR3 DNA follows: TGTGCCAGCTCACCACCCGGACAGGGTTCCTACAATGAGCAGTTCTTC.

V usage is TRBV19 and J usage is TRBJ2-3, with a weak D call TRBD2 (6 bases). Looked up from germline, CDR1 is LNHDA and CDR2 is SQIVND (reference sequence). V dropped 11 bases and J dropped 2 bases, with 14 bases sitting between them. The CDR3 runs to 13 residues. The CDR3 protein is CASRDSLTDTQYF. In DNA form, the CDR3 reads TGTGCCTCCAGGGACTCCCTCACAGATACGCAGTATTTT.

This clone showed up just a few times. V gene TRBV7-8 combines with J gene TRBJ1-1; 9 bases map to TRBD1. V gave up 2 bases and J gave up 7 bases; unmatched junction bases: 17. CDR1 is SGHVS and CDR2 is FQNEAQ in the germline V gene. CDR3 length equals 18 residues. Here the CDR3 reads CASSLSGLGAYRGREAFF. In DNA, the CDR3 is TGTGCCAGCAGCTTATCTGGCCTGGGTGCCTACAGGGGGCGTGAAGCTTTCTTT.

The J gene is TRBJ1-1, the V gene TRBV5-1; 9 bases agree with TRBD1. The CDR3 runs 14 residues. Germline assignment: CDR1 SGHRS and CDR2 YFSETQ. V was clipped by 4 bases and J by 2 bases; unmatched bases: 3. CDR3 DNA: TGCGCCAGCAGCCGGACAGGGGACAACACTGAAGCTTTCTTT. It yields the protein CASSRTGDNTEAFF.